The clone carrying this TCR beta chain occurred once. Primers for the PCR totalled 60 Vbeta and 13 Jbeta. Profiling relied on immunoSEQ multiplex PCR, and the TCRdb table lists in-frame clones only, not all of them. The sample shows under 140,000 clones, approximately 79% of them seen only once. The CDR3 covers 15 residues. Trimming cost V 3 bases and J 3 bases; bases outside gene matches: 4. Germline lookup yields CDR1 LNHNV and CDR2 YYDKDF (reference sequence). This entry belongs to a study of cytomegalovirus exposure and HLA in healthy donors. The rearrangement uses TRBV15 and TRBJ2-1; 8 nucleotides line up with TRBD2. This TCR came from a man younger than 45 in good health and CMV-seropositive. The source material was PBMCs. CDR3 in DNA: TGTGCCACCAGCAGCTCGGGGGGGCACTACAATGAGCAGTTCTTC. It is translated as CATSSSGGHYNEQFF.